This T cell receptor (beta chain) was profiled in a study of metastatic and nonmetastatic thyroid tumors. Study conclusions and caveats: Relative to benign nodules, malignant thyroid tumors were reportedly characterized by significantly elevated TCR beta diversity in blood and tumor.

This CDR3 is 14 amino acids long. Looked up from germline, CDR1 is SGHRS and CDR2 is YFSETQ. No treatment of any kind had been given to any patient before thyroid surgery. How the authors handled the data: Across clinicopathological groups, CDR3 differences served as the basis for building a distant-metastasis classifier for papillary thyroid cancer. TCRdb re-analyzed the PCR reads using MiXCR. Clone size and V and J calls follow TCRdb, not the original study. The table has about 33,000 clones, over 15% seen once. About this clone: Its cognate antigen is unknown. At one end, the junction sequence differs from germline, possibly due to a read error.

The clonotype originates from a male donor with papillary thyroid cancer or a benign thyroid nodule (not recorded which). Some clones in this sample may be carry-over from other donors' samples. The sequencing sample was made of blood. This chain links TRBV5-1 with TRBJ1-4; D unresolved. The CDR3 nucleotides read TGCGGCAGCACCCTGACACCAACTAATGAAAAACTGTTTTTT. Translation gives CGSTLTPTNEKLFF.